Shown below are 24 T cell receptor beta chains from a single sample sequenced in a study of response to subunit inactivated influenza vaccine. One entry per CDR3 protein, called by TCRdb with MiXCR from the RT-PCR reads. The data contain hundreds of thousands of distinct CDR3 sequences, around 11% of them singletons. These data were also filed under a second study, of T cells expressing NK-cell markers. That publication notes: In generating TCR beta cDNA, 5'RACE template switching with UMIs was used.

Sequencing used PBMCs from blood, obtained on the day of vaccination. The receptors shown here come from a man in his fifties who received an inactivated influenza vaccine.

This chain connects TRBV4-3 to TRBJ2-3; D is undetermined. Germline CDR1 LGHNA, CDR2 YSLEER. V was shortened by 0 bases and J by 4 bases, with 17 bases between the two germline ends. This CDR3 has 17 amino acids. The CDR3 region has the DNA TGCGCCAGCAGCCAAGACTGGACCCAGTACGGCGCAGATACGCAGTATTTT. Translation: CASSQDWTQYGADTQYF.

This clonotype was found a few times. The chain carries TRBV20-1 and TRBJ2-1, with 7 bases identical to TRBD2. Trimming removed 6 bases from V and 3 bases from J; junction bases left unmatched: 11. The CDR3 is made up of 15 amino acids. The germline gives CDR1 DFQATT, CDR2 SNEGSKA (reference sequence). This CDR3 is CSAPEGREFYNEQFF. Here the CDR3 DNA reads TGCAGTGCACCTGAGGGGCGGGAGTTCTACAATGAGCAGTTCTTC.

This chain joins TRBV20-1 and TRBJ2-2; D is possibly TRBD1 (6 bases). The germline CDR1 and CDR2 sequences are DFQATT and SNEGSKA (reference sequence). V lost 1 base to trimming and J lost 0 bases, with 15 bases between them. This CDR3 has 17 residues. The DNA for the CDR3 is TGCAGTGCTAGAGCGTTGACAGGTACTTCGAACACCGGGGAGCTGTTTTTT. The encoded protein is CSARALTGTSNTGELFF.

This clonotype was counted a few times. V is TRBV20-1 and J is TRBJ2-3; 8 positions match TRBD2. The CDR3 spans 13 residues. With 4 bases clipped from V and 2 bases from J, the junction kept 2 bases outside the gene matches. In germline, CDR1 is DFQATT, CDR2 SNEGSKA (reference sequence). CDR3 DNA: TGCAGTGCTAAGCGGGGGACCACAGATACGCAGTATTTT. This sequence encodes CSAKRGTTDTQYF.

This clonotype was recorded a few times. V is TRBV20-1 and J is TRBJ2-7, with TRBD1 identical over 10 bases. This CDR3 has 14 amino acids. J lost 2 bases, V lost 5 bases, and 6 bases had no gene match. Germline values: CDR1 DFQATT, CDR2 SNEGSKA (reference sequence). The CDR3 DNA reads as TGCAGTGCTCTGCCCGGGACAGGGGCCTACGAGCAGTACTTC. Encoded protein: CSALPGTGAYEQYF.

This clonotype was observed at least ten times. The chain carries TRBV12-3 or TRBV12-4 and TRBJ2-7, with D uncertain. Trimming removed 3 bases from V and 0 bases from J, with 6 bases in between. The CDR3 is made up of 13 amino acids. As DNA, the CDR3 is TGTGCCAGCAGTTTGGTAGCCTCCTACGAGCAGTACTTC. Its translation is CASSLVASYEQYF.

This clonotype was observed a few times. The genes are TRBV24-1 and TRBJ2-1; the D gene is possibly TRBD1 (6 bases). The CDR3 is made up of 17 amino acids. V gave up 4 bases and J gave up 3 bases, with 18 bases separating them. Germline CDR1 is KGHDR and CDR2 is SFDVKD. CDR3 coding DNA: TGTGCCACCAGTGACCCCCAGGGGACCCAAAACTACAATGAGCAGTTCTTC. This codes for CATSDPQGTQNYNEQFF.

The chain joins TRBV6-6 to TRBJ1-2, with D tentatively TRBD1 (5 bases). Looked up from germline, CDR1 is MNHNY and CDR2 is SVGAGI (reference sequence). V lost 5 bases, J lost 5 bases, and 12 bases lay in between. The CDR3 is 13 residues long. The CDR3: CASSPAGGYGYTF. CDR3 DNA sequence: TGTGCCAGCAGTCCCGCTGGGGGGTATGGCTACACCTTC.

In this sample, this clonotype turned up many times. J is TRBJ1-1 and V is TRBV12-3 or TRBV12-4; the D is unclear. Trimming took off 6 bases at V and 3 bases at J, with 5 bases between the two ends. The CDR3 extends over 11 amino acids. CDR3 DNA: TGTGCCAGCAGGCTCTACACTGAAGCTTTCTTT. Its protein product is CASRLYTEAFF.

The CDR3 here is CASSVGCGGNTGELFF. CDR3 sequence (DNA): TGTGCCAGCAGCGTAGGATGCGGCGGGAACACCGGGGAGCTGTTTTTT. The rearrangement links TRBV9 to TRBJ2-2; no clear D. The V gene's germline CDR1 is SGDLS and CDR2 YYNGEE. Trimming pared 0 bases from V and 1 base from J, leaving 10 bases between. The CDR3 loop spans 16 amino acids.

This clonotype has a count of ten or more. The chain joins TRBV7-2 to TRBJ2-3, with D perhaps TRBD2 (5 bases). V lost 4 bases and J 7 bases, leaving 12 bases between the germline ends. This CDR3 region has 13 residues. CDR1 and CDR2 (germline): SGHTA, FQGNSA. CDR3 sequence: CASSSGSRNTQYF. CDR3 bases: TGTGCCAGCAGCTCGGGGAGTAGGAATACGCAGTATTTT.

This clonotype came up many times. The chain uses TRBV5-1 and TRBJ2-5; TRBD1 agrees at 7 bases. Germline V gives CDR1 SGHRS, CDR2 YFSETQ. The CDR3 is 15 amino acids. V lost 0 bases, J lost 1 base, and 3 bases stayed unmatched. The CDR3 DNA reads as TGCGCCAGCAGCTTGGGGGGGACAGTCCAAGAGACCCAGTACTTC. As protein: CASSLGGTVQETQYF. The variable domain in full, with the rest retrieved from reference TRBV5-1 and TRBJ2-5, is KAGVTQTPRYLIKTRGQQVTLSCSPISGHRSVSWYQQTPGQGLQFLFEYFSETQRNKGNFPGRFSGRQFSNSRSEMNVSTLELGDSALYLCASSLGGTVQETQYFGPGTRLLVL.

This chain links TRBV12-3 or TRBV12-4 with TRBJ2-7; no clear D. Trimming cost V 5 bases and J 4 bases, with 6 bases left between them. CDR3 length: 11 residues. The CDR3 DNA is TGTGCCAGCAGTATAAAATACGAGCAGTACTTC. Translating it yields CASSIKYEQYF.

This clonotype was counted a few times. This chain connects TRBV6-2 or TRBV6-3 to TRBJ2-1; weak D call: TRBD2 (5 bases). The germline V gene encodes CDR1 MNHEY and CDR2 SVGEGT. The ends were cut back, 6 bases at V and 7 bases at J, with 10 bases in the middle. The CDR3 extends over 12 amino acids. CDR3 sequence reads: CASRNTGNEQFF. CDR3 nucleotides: TGTGCCAGCAGGAACACGGGGAATGAGCAGTTCTTC.

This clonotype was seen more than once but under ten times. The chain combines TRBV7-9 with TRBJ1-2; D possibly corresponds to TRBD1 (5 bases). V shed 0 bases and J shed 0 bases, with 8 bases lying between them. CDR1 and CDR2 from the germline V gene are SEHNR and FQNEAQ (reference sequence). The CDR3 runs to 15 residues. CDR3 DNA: TGTGCCAGCAGCTTAGCCGGGACGGCTAACTATGGCTACACCTTC. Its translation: CASSLAGTANYGYTF.

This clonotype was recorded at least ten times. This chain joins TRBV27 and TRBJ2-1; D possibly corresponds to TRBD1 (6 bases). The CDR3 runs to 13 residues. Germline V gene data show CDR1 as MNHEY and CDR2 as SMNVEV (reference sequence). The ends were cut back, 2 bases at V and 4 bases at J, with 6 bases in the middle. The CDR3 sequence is CASSLQGYNEQFF. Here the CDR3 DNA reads TGTGCCAGCAGTTTACAGGGGTACAATGAGCAGTTCTTC.

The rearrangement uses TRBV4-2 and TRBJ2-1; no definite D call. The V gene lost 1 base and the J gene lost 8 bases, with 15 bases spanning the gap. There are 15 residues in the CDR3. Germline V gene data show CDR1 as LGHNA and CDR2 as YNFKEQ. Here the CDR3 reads CASSQGAVIWDEQFF. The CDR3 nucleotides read TGTGCCAGCAGCCAAGGGGCAGTAATCTGGGATGAGCAGTTCTTC.

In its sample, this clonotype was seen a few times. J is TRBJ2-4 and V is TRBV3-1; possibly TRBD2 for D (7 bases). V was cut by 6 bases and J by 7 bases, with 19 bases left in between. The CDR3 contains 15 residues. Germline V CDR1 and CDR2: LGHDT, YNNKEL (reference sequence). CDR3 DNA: TGTGCCAGCAGGTTTAGGGGGGGGGCGGCGAACATTCAGTACTTC. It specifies CASRFRGGAANIQYF. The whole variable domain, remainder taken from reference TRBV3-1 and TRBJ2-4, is DTAVSQTPKYLVTQMGNDKSIKCEQNLGHDTMYWYKQDSKKFLKIMFSYNNKELIINETVPNRFSPKSPDKAHLNLHINSLELGDSAVYFCASRFRGGAANIQYFGAGTRLSVL.

In nucleotides, the CDR3 is TGCAGTGCTAGAGGACAGGGGAGTAATTCACCCCTCCACTTT. Translating gives CSARGQGSNSPLHF. The V and J genes are TRBV20-1 and TRBJ1-6, with 8 bases matching TRBD1. CDR1 DFQATT and CDR2 SNEGSKA come from the germline V gene (reference sequence). The J segment lost 6 bases and the V segment lost 1 base, leaving 2 bases of the junction unmatched. The CDR3 contains 14 residues.

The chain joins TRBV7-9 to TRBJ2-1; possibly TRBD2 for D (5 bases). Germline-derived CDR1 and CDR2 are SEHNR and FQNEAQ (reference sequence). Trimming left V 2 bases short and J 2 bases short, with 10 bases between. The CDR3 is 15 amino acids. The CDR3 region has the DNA TGTGCCAGCAGCTTAATCCAGCGGACCTACAATGAGCAGTTCTTC. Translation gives CASSLIQRTYNEQFF.

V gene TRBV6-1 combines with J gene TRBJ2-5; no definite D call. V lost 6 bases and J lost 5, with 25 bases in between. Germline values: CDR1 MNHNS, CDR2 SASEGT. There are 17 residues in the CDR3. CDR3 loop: CASRDNPWVLGLETQYF. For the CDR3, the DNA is TGTGCCAGCAGGGATAACCCGTGGGTTTTGGGTCTGGAGACCCAGTACTTC.

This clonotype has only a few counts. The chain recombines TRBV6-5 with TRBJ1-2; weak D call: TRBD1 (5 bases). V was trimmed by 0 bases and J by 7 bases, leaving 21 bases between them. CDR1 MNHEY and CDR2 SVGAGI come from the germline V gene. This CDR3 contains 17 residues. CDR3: CASSYSGWEGDRSGYTF. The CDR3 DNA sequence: TGTGCCAGCAGTTACTCGGGGTGGGAAGGGGATAGGAGTGGCTACACCTTC.

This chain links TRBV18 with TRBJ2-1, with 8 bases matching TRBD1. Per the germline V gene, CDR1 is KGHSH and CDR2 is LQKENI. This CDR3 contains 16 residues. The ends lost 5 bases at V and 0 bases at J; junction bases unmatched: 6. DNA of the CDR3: TGTGCCAGCTCAGCCCGGACAGGGAGCTCCTACAATGAGCAGTTCTTC. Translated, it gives CASSARTGSSYNEQFF.

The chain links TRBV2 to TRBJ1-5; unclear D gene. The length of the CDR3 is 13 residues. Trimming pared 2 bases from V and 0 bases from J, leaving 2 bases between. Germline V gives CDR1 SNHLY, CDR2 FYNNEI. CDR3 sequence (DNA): TGTGCCAGCAGTGAAAATAGCAATCAGCCCCAGCATTTT. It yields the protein CASSENSNQPQHF.